Below, 17 T cell receptor beta chains from the same sample are listed, as sequenced in a study of cytomegalovirus exposure and HLA in healthy donors. The PCR used 60 Vbeta and 13 Jbeta primers. Repertoires were generated with immunoSEQ multiplex PCR, while TCRdb's copy carries only in-frame clones and drops some. Seen here are 200,000 or so clones, 82% observed once, and the top ten hold approximately 6.5%. The specimen was PBMCs. Receptors originate from a woman between 45 and 65 years old in good health and CMV-seropositive.

This chain joins TRBV25-1 and TRBJ2-3; the D gene is possibly TRBD2 (5 bases). This CDR3 has 15 residues. V was clipped by 6 bases and J by 0 bases, with 13 bases between them. Germline assignment: CDR1 MGHDK and CDR2 SYGVNS. DNA for the CDR3: TGTGCCAGCAGCATATTAGGAGGTAGCACAGATACGCAGTATTTT. The encoded protein is CASSILGGSTDTQYF. The variable domain in full, with the rest retrieved from reference TRBV25-1 and TRBJ2-3, is EADIYQTPRYLVIGTGKKITLECSQTMGHDKMYWYQQDPGMELHLIHYSYGVNSTEKGDLSSESTVSRIRTEHFPLTLESARPSHTSQYLCASSILGGSTDTQYFGPGTRLTVL.

The chain couples TRBV6-5 to TRBJ1-5, with D uncertain. The germline V gene encodes CDR1 MNHEY and CDR2 SVGAGI. The CDR3 length is 13 residues. The germline V and J ends were trimmed by 6 bases and 4 bases, with 10 bases remaining between them. CDR3 DNA: TGTGCCAGCAGCTTTGGGCAGAATCAGCCCCAGCATTTT. Translating it yields CASSFGQNQPQHF.

Notes on this clone: One end of the junction is discordant with germline, which a read error may explain. The rearrangement uses TRBV5-1 and TRBJ2-6, with TRBD1 as a possible D gene (5 bases). In germline, CDR1 is SGHRS, CDR2 YFSETQ. CDR3 length: 17 residues. The CDR3 here is CASSLASLSSGANGLTF. The CDR3 DNA reads as TGCGCCAGCAGCTTGGCATCTTTGAGCTCTGGGGCCAACGGCCTGACTTTC.

This clone has more than one count but fewer than ten. The V and J genes are TRBV6-6 and TRBJ1-2; a possible D gene is TRBD1 (5 bases). V was clipped by 6 bases and J by 0 bases, with 17 bases between them. The CDR3 is 16 residues long. The germline CDR1 and CDR2 sequences are MNHNY and SVGAGI (reference sequence). CDR3 DNA sequence: TGTGCCAGCAGCGGAGGGGCAGGGTTGACTAACTATGGCTACACCTTC. Translating gives CASSGGAGLTNYGYTF.

Worth noting for this clone: Different DNA sequences within this sample yield the same CDR3. The chain is built from TRBV11-3 and TRBJ2-7, with 9 bases lining up with TRBD1. This CDR3 is built from 14 residues. In germline, CDR1 is SGHNT, CDR2 YENEEA. J was trimmed by 1 base and V by 5 bases; bases with no gene match: 3. This CDR3 is CASSPGQGSYEQYF. The CDR3 DNA follows: TGTGCCAGCAGCCCCGGACAGGGGTCCTACGAGCAGTACTTC. Supplemented by reference TRBV11-3 and TRBJ2-7, the full variable domain reads EAGVVQSPRYKIIEKKQPVAFWCNPISGHNTLYWYLQNLGQGPELLIRYENEEAVDDSQLPKDRFSAERLKGVDSTLKIQPAELGDSAVYLCASSPGQGSYEQYFGPGTRLTVT.

A note on this clone: This sample also contains other DNA sequences that code for the same CDR3. The V and J genes are TRBV7-2 and TRBJ2-7; TRBD1 matches at 9 bases. Unmatched junction bases numbered 3, after V lost 0 bases and J lost 3 bases. This CDR3 has 15 residues. Per germline, CDR1 SGHTA and CDR2 FQGNSA. CDR3 protein: CASSLAGQGVYEQYF. DNA for the CDR3: TGTGCCAGCAGCTTAGCGGGACAGGGTGTCTACGAGCAGTACTTC.

This clone was observed a few times. CDR3 in DNA: TGTGCCAGCAGCCTTGAGTTGCCCCAGCATTTT. It codes for CASSLELPQHF. V gene TRBV28 combines with J gene TRBJ1-5; D unresolved. The CDR3 spans 11 residues. With 6 bases removed from V and 9 bases from J, the gap between germline ends came to 9 bases. Germline V CDR1 and CDR2: MDHEN, SYDVKM.

V is TRBV7-8 and J is TRBJ2-7; TRBD1 matches 7 bases. V was clipped by 2 bases and J by 6 bases; unmatched bases: 10. Germline-derived CDR1 and CDR2 are SGHVS and FQNEAQ. The CDR3 loop spans 15 amino acids. CDR3 DNA: TGTGCCAGCAGCTTAAAGCGACAGGGTATGTTCGAGCAGTACTTC. It yields the protein CASSLKRQGMFEQYF. The variable domain in full, completed from reference TRBV7-8 and TRBJ2-7, reads GAGVSQSPRYKVAKRGQDVALRCDPISGHVSLFWYQQALGQGPEFLTYFQNEAQLDKSGLPSDRFFAERPEGSVSTLKIQRTQQEDSAVYLCASSLKRQGMFEQYFGPGTRLTVT.

A few counts support this clone. The chain couples TRBV6-5 to TRBJ1-2; 8 nucleotides match TRBD1. The trim removed 2 bases at V and 6 bases at J, leaving 8 bases unmatched. This CDR3 has 15 amino acids. Looked up from germline, CDR1 is MNHEY and CDR2 is SVGAGI. The CDR3 DNA follows: TGTGCCAGCAGTTACCAAGCTGACAGGGGTGATGGCTACACCTTC. Translation: CASSYQADRGDGYTF.

The rearrangement uses TRBV4-3 and TRBJ1-6; D gene unclear. The CDR3 sequence is 15 residues long. Germline CDR1 is LGHNA and CDR2 is YSLEER. Trimming cost V 1 base and J 9 bases, with 13 bases left between them. The CDR3: CASSQAAGLGSPLHF. In DNA form, the CDR3 reads TGCGCCAGCAGCCAAGCGGCAGGCTTGGGTTCACCCCTCCACTTT.

This clone occurred a few times. The genes are TRBV6-1 and TRBJ2-5; possibly TRBD1 for D (6 bases). The CDR3 sequence is 14 residues long. Germline CDR1 MNHNS, CDR2 SASEGT. Trimming pared 1 base from V and 4 bases from J, leaving 10 bases between. DNA for the CDR3: TGTGCCAGCAGTGAAGTGACAGGACGAGAGACCCAGTACTTC. Protein: CASSEVTGRETQYF.

The chain recombines TRBV28 with TRBJ1-1, with 7 positions matching TRBD1. V shed 6 bases and J 4 bases; nucleotides not matched to a gene: 11. Looked up from germline, CDR1 is MDHEN and CDR2 is SYDVKM. CDR3 length equals 15 residues. CDR3 in amino acids: CASSVTGVRGTEAFF. DNA of the CDR3: TGTGCCAGCAGCGTTACAGGGGTGAGGGGCACTGAAGCTTTCTTT.

The rearrangement joins TRBV6-6 to TRBJ1-5; tentative D call: TRBD1 (5 bases). This CDR3 spans 12 amino acids. Germline-derived CDR1 and CDR2 are MNHNY and SVGAGI (reference sequence). Trimming stripped 8 bases from V and 1 base from J, with 6 bases between. The CDR3 sequence is CASRQSNQPQHF. CDR3 nucleotides: TGTGCCAGCCGACAGAGCAATCAGCCCCAGCATTTT.

The chain employs TRBV27 and TRBJ1-5; TRBD1 matches 8 bases. This CDR3 is built from 13 residues. Germline loops: CDR1 MNHEY, CDR2 SMNVEV (reference sequence). J was trimmed by 5 bases and V by 6 bases; bases with no gene match: 3. This chain's CDR3 is CASRRQGYQPQHF. The CDR3 nucleotides read TGTGCCAGCAGGCGACAGGGGTATCAGCCCCAGCATTTT.

The gene calls are TRBV9 and TRBJ1-5; D might be TRBD1 (5 bases). Germline CDR1 is SGDLS and CDR2 is YYNGEE. Trimming took 4 bases from V and 4 from J, leaving 6 bases between them. This CDR3 contains 12 residues. CDR3 amino acids: CASSRGNQPQHF. CDR3 DNA sequence: TGTGCCAGCAGCAGGGGTAATCAGCCCCAGCATTTT.

The chain recombines TRBV5-1 with TRBJ1-1; D possibly corresponds to TRBD1 (5 bases). This CDR3 comprises 16 residues. Germline CDR1 reads SGHRS; CDR2 reads YFSETQ. V shed 7 bases and J shed 1 base, with 20 bases lying between them. CDR3 amino acids: CASRLGGARGNTEAFF. CDR3 bases: TGCGCCAGCCGGTTGGGCGGGGCGCGAGGGAACACTGAAGCTTTCTTT.

This clone has more than one count but fewer than ten. V is TRBV27 and J is TRBJ2-7, with 7 bases fitting TRBD1. With 6 bases clipped from V and 0 bases from J, the junction kept 2 bases outside the gene matches. Germline-derived CDR1 and CDR2 are MNHEY and SMNVEV (reference sequence). The CDR3 is made up of 13 amino acids. The CDR3 DNA reads as TGTGCCAGCAGCCCAGGGGGCTCCTACGAGCAGTACTTC. It is translated as CASSPGGSYEQYF.